This T cell receptor beta chain was recovered during a study of molecular identifiers for immune sequencing clone quantification. The wider study: With replicates, the RNA of about 21,000 or 97,000 naive CD8 cells was split five ways and four were sequenced.

Sorting recovered naive CD8 T cells on a CD8+CD4-CCR7+CD45RA+ profile. V was shortened by 5 bases and J by 5 bases, with 18 bases between the two germline ends. This CDR3 spans 16 amino acids. Germline lookup yields CDR1 SGHTA and CDR2 FQGNSA. Study results and caveats: Jurkat TCR RNA from one cell was spiked into about a million naive cells, and it was reportedly detectable there.

This clonotype has a handful of counts. Antigen unknown. Using its own MiXCR run on the PCR reads, TCRdb lists one record per CDR3 protein. The table includes about 100,000 distinct CDR3 sequences, 36% detected once. The TCR sequence derives from a human donor in good health. Some libraries in this study had Jurkat cell RNA spiked in. V usage is TRBV7-2 and J usage is TRBJ2-2; possible D gene TRBD2, 5 bases. Sequenced sample: naive CD8+ T cells from blood, with Jurkat cell RNA spiked in. Subset in this sample: FACS-sorted CD8+CD4-CCR7+CD45RA+ naive T cells. CDR3 nucleotide sequence: TGTGCCAGCAGCCCCCCCCGGGAAAGCGAGACCGGGGAGCTGTTTTTT. It yields the protein CASSPPRESETGELFF. Combining the CDR3 with reference TRBV7-2 and TRBJ2-2 gives the whole variable domain GAGVSQSPSNKVTEKGKDVELRCDPISGHTALYWYRQSLGQGLEFLIYFQGNSAPDKSGLPSDRFSAERTGGSVSTLTIQRTQQEDSAVYLCASSPPRESETGELFFGEGSRLTVL.